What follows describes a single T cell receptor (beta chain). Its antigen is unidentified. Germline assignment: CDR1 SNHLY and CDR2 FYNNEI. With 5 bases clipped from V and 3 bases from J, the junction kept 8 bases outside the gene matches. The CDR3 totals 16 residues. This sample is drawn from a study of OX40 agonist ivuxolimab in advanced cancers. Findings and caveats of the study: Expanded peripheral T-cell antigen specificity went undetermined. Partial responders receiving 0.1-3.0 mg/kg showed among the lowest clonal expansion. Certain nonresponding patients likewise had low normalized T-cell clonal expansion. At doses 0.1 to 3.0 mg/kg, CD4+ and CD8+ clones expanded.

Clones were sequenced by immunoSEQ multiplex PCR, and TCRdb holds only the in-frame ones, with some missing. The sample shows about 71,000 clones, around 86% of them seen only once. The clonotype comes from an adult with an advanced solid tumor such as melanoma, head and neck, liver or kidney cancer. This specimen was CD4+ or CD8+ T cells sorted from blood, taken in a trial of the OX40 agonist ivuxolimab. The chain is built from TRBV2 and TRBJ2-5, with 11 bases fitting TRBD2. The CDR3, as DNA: TGTGCCAGCAGTCCTACCCCGACTAGCGGGAAAGAGACCCAGTACTTC. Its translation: CASSPTPTSGKETQYF. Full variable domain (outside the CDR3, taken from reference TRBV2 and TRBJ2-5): EPEVTQTPSHQVTQMGQEVILRCVPISNHLYFYWYRQILGQKVEFLVSFYNNEISEKSEIFDDQFSVERPDGSNFTLKIRSTKLEDSAMYFCASSPTPTSGKETQYFGPGTRLLVL.